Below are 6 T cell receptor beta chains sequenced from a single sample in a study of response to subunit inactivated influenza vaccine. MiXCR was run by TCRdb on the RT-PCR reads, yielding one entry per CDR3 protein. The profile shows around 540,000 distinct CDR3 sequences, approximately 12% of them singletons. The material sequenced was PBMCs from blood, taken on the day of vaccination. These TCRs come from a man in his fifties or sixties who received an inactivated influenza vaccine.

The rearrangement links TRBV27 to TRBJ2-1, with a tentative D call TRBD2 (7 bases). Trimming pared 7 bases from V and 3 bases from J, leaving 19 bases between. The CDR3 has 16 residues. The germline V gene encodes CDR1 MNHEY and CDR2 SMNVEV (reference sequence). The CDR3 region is CASTSGRGANYNEQFF. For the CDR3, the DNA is TGTGCCAGCACTTCTGGCCGGGGGGCGAACTACAATGAGCAGTTCTTC.

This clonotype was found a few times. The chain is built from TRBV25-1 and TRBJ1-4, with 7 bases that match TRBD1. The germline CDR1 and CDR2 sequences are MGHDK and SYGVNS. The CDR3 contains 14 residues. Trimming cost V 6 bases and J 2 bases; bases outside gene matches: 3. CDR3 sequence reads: CASREGGTNEKLFF. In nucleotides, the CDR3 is TGTGCCAGCAGGGAAGGGGGCACTAATGAAAAACTGTTTTTT. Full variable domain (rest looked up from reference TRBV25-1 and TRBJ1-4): EADIYQTPRYLVIGTGKKITLECSQTMGHDKMYWYQQDPGMELHLIHYSYGVNSTEKGDLSSESTVSRIRTEHFPLTLESARPSHTSQYLCASREGGTNEKLFFGSGTQLSVL.

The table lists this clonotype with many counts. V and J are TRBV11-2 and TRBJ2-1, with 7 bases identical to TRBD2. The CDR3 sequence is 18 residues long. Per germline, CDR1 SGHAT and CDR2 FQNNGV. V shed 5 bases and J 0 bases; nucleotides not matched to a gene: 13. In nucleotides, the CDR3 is TGTGCCAGCAGCCCCCGTTTGAGCGGGATCCTCTCCTACAATGAGCAGTTCTTC. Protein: CASSPRLSGILSYNEQFF. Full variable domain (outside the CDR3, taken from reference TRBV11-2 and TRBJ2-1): EAGVAQSPRYKIIEKRQSVAFWCNPISGHATLYWYQQILGQGPKLLIQFQNNGVVDDSQLPKDRFSAERLKGVDSTLKIQPAKLEDSAVYLCASSPRLSGILSYNEQFFGPGTRLTVL.

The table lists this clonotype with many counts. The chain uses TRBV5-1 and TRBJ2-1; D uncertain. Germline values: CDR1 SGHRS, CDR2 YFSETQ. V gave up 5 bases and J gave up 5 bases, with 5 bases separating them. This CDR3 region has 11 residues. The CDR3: CASSQDNEQFF. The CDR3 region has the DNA TGCGCCAGCAGTCAAGACAATGAGCAGTTCTTC.

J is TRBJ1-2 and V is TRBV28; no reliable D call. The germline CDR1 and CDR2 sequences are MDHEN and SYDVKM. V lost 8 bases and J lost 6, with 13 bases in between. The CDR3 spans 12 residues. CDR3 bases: TGTGCCAGCGGGAGGGCATATGATGGCTACACCTTC. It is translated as CASGRAYDGYTF.

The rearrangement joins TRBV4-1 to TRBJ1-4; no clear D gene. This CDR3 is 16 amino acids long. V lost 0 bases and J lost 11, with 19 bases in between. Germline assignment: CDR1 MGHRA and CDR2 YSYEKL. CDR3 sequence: CASSQDRGRIVWKLFF. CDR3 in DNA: TGCGCCAGCAGCCAAGATCGTGGGCGGATCGTTTGGAAACTGTTTTTT.